The T cell receptor (beta chain) described here comes from a study of cytomegalovirus exposure and HLA in healthy donors. Germline V gene sequence: CDR1 SNHLY, CDR2 FYNNEI. This CDR3 region has 16 residues. V lost 0 bases to trimming and J lost 3 bases, with 14 bases between them. Both 60 Vbeta primers and 13 Jbeta primers went into the PCR. TCRdb keeps only in-frame clones here, not all; method: immunoSEQ multiplex PCR. Of some 98,000 clones detected, under 85% appear once; the ten largest clones hold 3% to 4.5%. The sample taken for sequencing was PBMCs. The TCR originated in a female donor in good health and CMV-seropositive. The V and J genes are TRBV2 and TRBJ1-2, with a weak D call TRBD1 (5 bases). The CDR3 sequence: CASSEATVSAYYGYTF. DNA for the CDR3: TGTGCCAGCAGTGAAGCGACAGTCTCGGCTTACTATGGCTACACCTTC.